This entry features one T cell receptor (beta chain) sequence. Its antigen is undetermined. This entry belongs to a study of vaccination and CD4 T cells after COVID-19. About the research overall: Cellular stimulation was performed using overlapping spike peptides derived from SARS-CoV-2, HCoV-NL63, HCoV-OC43 and HCoV-229E.

Treatment of the sample: approximately 10-day PBMC culture with coronavirus spike peptide pools or control peptides (ViraFEST assay). Cultured CD4+ T cell DNA underwent sequencing with the Oncomine TCR Beta short-read assay. CD4+ T cells were cultured, and genomic DNA was extracted from them. TCRdb re-derived calls from the PCR reads in MiXCR, one entry per CDR3 protein. This table has about 12,000 distinct CDR3 sequences, roughly 44% appearing once. The sequenced sample was cultured CD4+ T cells from blood. This sequence originates from a human donor with COVID-19.

This CDR3 is CASTLAGGPYAGELFF. The CDR3 DNA is TGCGCCAGCACATTGGCGGGGGGGCCATATGCCGGGGAGCTGTTTTTT. The V and J genes are TRBV5-1 and TRBJ2-2; TRBD2 agrees at 9 bases. The germline V gene has CDR1 SGHRS and CDR2 YFSETQ. This CDR3 comprises 16 residues. V was pared by 6 bases and J by 6 bases, with 12 bases of the junction left unmatched.